The clone carrying this T cell receptor beta chain was picked up many times. Its antigen is still unknown. Trimming took 4 bases from V and 4 from J, leaving 19 bases between them. Germline loops: CDR1 SGHVS, CDR2 FQNEAQ. The CDR3 is 17 residues long. The data belong to a study of T cells after yellow fever vaccination. As TCR cDNA was made by 5'RACE template switching, a universal primer site and UMIs were added. Each CDR3 protein gets one entry after TCRdb re-called the 5' RACE reads with MiXCR. The sample lists under 150,000 distinct CDR3 sequences, roughly 8.2% occurring once. Whole-study results and caveats: Abundant clonotypes from the bulk population could contaminate FACS-sorted repertoires. The study found a weaker secondary response that peaked faster, day 5 versus 15.

The clonotype comes from a man in his thirties or forties who received the YFV17D yellow fever vaccine. This chain links TRBV7-8 with TRBJ2-2; possible D gene TRBD2, 5 bases. Sequences were derived from CD4+ T cells sorted from PBMCs, sampled 5 days after the yellow fever booster vaccination. CDR3 in DNA: TGTGCCAGCAGCTGGCCCGTGAGGGCGGACCCCACCGGGGAGCTGTTTTTT. Encoded protein: CASSWPVRADPTGELFF.